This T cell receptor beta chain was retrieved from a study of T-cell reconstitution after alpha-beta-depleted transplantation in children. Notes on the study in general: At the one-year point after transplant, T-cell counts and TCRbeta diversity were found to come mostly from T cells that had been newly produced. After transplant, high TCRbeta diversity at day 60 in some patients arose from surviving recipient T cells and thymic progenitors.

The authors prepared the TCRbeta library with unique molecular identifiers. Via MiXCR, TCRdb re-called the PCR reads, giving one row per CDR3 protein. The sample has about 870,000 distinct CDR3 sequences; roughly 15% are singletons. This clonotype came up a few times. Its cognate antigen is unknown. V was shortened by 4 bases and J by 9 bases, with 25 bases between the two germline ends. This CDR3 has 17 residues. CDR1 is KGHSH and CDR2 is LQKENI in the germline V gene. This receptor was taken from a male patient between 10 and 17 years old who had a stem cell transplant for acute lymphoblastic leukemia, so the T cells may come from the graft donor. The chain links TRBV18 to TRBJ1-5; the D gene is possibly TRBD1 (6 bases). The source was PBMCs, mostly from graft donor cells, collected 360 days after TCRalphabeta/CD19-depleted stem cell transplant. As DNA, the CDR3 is TGTGCCAGCTCACGCGCCCCTGGCCCGGACAGCCATATGCCCCAGCATTTT. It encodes CASSRAPGPDSHMPQHF.